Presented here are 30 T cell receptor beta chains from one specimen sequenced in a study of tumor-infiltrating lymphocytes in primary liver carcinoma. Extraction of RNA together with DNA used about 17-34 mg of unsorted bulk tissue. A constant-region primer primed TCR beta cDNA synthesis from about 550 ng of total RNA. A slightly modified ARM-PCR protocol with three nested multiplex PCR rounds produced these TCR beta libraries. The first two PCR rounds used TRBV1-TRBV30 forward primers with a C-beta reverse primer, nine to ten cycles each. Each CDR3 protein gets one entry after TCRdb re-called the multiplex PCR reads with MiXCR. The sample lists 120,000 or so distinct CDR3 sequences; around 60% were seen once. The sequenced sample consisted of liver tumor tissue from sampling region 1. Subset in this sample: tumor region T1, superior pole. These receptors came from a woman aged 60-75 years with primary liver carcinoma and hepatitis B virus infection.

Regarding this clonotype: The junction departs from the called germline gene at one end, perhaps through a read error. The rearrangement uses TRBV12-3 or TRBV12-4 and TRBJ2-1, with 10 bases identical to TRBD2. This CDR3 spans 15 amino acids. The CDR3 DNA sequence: TGTGTCAGCAGTTTGTGGACTAGCGGCTACAATGAGCAGTTCTTC. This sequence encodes CVSSLWTSGYNEQFF.

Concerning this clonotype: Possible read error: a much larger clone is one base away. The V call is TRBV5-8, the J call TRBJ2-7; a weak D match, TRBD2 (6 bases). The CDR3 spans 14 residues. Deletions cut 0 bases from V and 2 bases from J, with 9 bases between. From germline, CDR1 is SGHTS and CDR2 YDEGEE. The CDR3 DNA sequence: TGTGCCAGCAGCTTGGTGGGACTGACCTACGAGCAGTACTTC. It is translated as CASSLVGLTYEQYF.

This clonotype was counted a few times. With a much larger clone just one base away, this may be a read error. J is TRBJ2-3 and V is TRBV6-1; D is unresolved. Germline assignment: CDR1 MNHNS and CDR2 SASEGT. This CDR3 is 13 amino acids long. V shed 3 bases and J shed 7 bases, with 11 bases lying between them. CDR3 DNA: TGTGCCAGCAGTGAGGCCCCCTCATATACGCAGTATTTT. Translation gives CASSEAPSYTQYF.

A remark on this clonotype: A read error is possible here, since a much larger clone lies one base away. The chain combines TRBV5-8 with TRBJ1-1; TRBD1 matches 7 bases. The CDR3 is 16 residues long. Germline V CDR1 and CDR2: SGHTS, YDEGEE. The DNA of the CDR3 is TGTGTCAGCAGATCGAGACAGGGAGTTGTGAAGGGTGAAGCTTTCTTT. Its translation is CVSRSRQGVVKGEAFF.

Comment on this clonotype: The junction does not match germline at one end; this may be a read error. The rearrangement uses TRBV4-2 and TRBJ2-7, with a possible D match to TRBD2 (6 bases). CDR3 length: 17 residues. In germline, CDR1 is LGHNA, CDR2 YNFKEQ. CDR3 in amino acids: CASSQDFRGISSYEQYF. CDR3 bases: TGTGCCAGCAGCCAAGATTTTCGCGGGATAAGCTCCTACGAGCAATACTTC.

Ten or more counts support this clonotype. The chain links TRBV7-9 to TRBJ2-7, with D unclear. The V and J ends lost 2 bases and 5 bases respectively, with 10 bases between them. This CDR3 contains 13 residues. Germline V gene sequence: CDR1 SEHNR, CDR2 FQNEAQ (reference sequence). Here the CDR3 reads CASSLSQPHEQYF. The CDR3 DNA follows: TGTGCCAGCAGCTTAAGCCAACCCCACGAGCAGTACTTC. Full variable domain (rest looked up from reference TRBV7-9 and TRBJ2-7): DTGVSQNPRHKITKRGQNVTFRCDPISEHNRLYWYRQTLGQGPEFLTYFQNEAQLEKSRLLSDRFSAERPKGSFSTLEIQRTEQGDSAMYLCASSLSQPHEQYFGPGTRLTVT.

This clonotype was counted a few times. The CDR3: CASSQRQTRTTGELFF. CDR3 bases: TGCGCCAGCAGCCAACGACAGACCCGAACCACCGGGGAGCTGTTTTTT. The chain uses TRBV5-1 and TRBJ2-2; tentatively, D is TRBD1 (5 bases). The CDR3 covers 16 residues. V was pared by 4 bases and J by 4 bases, with 17 bases between. Per the germline V gene, CDR1 is SGHRS and CDR2 is YFSETQ.

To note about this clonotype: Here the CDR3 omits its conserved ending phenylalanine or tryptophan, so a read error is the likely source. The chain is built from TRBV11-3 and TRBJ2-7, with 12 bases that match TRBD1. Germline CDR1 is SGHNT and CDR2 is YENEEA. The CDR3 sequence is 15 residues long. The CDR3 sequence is CANSPGTGGNYEQYS. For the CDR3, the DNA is TGTGCCAACAGCCCCGGGACAGGGGGCAACTACGAACAGTACTCC.

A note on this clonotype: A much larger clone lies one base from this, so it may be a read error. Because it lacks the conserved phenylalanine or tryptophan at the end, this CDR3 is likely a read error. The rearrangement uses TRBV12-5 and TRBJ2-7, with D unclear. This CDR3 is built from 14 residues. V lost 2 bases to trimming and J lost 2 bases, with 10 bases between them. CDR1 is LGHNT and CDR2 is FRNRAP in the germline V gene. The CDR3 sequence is CASGLRQETYEQYL. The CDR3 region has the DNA TGTGCTAGTGGTTTGAGGCAGGAAACCTACGAGCAGTACTTA.

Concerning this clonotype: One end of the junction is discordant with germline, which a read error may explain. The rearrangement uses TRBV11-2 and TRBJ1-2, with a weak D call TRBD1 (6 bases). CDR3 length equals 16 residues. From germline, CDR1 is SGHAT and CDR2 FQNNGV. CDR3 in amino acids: CDSSLNGQSRSYGYTF. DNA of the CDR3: TGTGACAGCAGCTTAAATGGACAGAGCCGATCCTATGGCTACACCTTC.

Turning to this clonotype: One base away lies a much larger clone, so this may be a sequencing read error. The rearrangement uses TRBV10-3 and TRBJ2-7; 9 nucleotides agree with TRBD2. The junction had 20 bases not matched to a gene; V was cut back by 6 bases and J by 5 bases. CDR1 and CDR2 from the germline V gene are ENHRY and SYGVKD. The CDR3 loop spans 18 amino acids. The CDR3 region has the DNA TGTGCCATCAGGTTCCCCGTCGGTAGCGGGAGTCTCAGCGACGAGCAGTACTTC. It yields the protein CAIRFPVGSGSLSDEQYF.

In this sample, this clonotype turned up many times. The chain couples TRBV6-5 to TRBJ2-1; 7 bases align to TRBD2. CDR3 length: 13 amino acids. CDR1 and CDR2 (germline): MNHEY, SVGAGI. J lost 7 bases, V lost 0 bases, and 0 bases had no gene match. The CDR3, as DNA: TGTGCCAGCAGTTACTCGCGGGGGAATGAGCAGTTCTTC. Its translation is CASSYSRGNEQFF.

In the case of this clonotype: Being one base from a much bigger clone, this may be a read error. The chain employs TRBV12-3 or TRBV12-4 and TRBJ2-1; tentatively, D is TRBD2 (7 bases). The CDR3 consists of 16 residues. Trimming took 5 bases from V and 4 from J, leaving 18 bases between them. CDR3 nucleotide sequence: TGTGCCAGCAGTCCCTGTACGGGGGGCAAATACAATGAGCAGTTCTTC. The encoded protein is CASSPCTGGKYNEQFF.

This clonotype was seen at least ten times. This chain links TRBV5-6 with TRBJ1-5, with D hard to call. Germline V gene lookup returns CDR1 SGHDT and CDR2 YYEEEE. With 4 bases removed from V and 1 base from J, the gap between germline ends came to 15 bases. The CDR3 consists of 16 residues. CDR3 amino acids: CASSRTLGLSNQPQHF. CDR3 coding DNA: TGTGCCAGCAGCCGGACCCTGGGTTTAAGCAATCAGCCCCAGCATTTT.

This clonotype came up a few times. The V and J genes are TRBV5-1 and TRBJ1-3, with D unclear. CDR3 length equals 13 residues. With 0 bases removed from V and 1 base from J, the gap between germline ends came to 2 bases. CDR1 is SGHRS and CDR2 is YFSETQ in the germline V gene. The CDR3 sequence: CASSLESGNTIYF. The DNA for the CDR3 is TGCGCCAGCAGCTTGGAGTCTGGAAACACCATATATTTT.

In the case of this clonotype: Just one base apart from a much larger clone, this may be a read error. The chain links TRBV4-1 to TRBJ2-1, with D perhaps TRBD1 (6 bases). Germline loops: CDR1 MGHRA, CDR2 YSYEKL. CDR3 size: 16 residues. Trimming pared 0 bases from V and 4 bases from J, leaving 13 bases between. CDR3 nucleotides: TGCGCCAGCAGCCAAGAGGGACATGGAACATACAATGAGCAGTTCTTC. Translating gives CASSQEGHGTYNEQFF.

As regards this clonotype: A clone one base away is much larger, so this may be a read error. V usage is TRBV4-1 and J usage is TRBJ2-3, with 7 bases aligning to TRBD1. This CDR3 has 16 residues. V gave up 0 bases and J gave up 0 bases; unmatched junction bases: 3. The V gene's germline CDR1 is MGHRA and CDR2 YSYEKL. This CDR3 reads CASSQDTGASTDTQYF. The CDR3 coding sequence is TGCGCCAGCAGCCAAGACACAGGGGCTAGCACAGATACGCAGTATTTT.

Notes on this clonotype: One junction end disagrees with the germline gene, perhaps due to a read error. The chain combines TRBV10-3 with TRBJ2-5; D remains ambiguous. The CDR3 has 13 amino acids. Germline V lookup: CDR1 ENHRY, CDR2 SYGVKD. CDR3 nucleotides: TGTGCCTTCAGGCAGTATGGCCAAGAGACCCAGTACTTC. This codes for CAFRQYGQETQYF.

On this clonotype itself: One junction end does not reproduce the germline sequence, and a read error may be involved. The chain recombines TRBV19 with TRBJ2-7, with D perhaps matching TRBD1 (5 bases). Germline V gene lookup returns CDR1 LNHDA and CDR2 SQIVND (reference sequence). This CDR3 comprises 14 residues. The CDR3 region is CASSIGQRTYKQYF. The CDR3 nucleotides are TGTGCCAGTAGTATAGGACAGCGTACCTACAAGCAGTACTTC.

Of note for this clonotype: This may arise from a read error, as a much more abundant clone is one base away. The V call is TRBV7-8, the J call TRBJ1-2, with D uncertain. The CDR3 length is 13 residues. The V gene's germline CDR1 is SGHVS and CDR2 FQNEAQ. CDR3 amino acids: CASSLLGNYGCTF. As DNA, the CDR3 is TGTGCCAGCAGCTTATTGGGGAACTATGGCTGCACCTTC.

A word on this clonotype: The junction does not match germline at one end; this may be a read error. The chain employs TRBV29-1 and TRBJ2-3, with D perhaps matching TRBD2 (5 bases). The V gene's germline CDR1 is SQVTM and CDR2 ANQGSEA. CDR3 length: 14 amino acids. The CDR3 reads CSVGQAERTDTQYF. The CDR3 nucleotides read TGTAGCGTTGGGCAAGCGGAGCGCACAGATACGCAGTATTTT.

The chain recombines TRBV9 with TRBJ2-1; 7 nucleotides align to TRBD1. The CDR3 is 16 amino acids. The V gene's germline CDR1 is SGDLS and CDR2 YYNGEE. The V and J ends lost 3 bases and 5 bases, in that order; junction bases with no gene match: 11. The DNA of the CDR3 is TGTGCCAGCAGCGCCAGACAGGGCCAACGGCACAATGAGCAGTTCTTC. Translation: CASSARQGQRHNEQFF.

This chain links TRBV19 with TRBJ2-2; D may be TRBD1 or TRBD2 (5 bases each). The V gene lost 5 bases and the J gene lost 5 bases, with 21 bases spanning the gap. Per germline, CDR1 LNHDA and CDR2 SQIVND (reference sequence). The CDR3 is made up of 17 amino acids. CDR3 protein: CASSSPGPIVRTGELFF. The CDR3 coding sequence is TGTGCCAGTAGTTCTCCGGGACCCATTGTGCGGACCGGGGAGCTGTTTTTT.

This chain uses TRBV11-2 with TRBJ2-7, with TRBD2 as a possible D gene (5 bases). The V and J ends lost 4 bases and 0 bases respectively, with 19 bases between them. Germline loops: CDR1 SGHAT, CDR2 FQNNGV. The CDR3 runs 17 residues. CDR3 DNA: TGTGCCAGCAGCTCCGGTTCACTAGTGGGTTTCTCCTACGAGCAGTACTTC. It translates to CASSSGSLVGFSYEQYF. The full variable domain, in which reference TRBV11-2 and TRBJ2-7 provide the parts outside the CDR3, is EAGVAQSPRYKIIEKRQSVAFWCNPISGHATLYWYQQILGQGPKLLIQFQNNGVVDDSQLPKDRFSAERLKGVDSTLKIQPAKLEDSAVYLCASSSGSLVGFSYEQYFGPGTRLTVT.

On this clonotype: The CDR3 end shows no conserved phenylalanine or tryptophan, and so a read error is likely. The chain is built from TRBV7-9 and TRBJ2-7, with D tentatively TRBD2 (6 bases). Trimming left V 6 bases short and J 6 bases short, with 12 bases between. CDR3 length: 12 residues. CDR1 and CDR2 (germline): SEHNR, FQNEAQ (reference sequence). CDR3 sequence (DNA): TGTGCCAGCAGATCAGCGGGCGTCGAGCAGTACTAC. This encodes CASRSAGVEQYY.

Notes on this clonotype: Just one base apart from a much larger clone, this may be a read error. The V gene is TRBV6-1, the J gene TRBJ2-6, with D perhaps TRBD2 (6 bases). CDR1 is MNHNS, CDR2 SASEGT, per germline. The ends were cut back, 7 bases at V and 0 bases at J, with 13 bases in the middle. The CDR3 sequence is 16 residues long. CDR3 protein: CASTAGEASGANVLTF. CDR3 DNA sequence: TGTGCCAGCACCGCTGGGGAGGCCTCTGGGGCCAACGTCCTGACTTTC.

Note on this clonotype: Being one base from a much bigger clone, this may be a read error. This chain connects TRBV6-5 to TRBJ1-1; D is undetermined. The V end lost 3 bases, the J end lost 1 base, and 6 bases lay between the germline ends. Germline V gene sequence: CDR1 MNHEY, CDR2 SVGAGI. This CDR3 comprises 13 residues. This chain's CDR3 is CASSYRSNTEAFF. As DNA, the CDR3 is TGTGCCAGCAGTTATCGCTCGAACACTGAAGCTTTCTTT.

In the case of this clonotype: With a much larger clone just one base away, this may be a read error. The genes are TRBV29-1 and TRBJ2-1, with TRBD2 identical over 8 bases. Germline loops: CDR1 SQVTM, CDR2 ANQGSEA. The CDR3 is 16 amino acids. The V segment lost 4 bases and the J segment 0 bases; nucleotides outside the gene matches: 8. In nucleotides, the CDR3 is TGCAGCGTTGGAGATCGGAGCGGGAGCTCCTACAATGAGCAGTTCTTC. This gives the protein CSVGDRSGSSYNEQFF.

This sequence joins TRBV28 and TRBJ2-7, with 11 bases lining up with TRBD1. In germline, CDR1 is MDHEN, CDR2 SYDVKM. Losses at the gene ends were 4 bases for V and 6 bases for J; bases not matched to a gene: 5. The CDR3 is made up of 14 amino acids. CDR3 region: CASSWGGTGGEQYF. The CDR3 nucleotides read TGTGCCAGCAGTTGGGGTGGGACAGGGGGCGAGCAGTACTTC.

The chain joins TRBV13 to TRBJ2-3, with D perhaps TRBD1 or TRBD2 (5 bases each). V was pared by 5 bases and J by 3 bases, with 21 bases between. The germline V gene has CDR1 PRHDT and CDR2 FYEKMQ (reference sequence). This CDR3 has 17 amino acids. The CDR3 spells CASSQELRKGSTDTQYF. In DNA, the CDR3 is TGTGCCAGCAGCCAAGAGCTCCGGAAGGGGAGTACAGATACGCAGTATTTT.